This T cell receptor (beta chain) was sequenced for a study of cytomegalovirus exposure and HLA in healthy donors. Data came from immunoSEQ multiplex PCR; TCRdb stores just in-frame clones and leaves some out. The top ten clones hold roughly 5.5% of a sample with under 250,000 clones, less than 90% of them seen once. Per germline, CDR1 MDHEN and CDR2 SYDVKM. CDR3 length equals 14 residues. The V and J ends lost 7 bases and 5 bases respectively, with 17 bases between them. This sequence joins TRBV28 and TRBJ1-2, with D perhaps TRBD1 (5 bases). Sequencing was carried out using PBMCs. The source of this sequence is a woman aged 18-30 years in good health and CMV-seronegative. CDR3 DNA: TGTGCCAGCAAGGCCCAGACGGGGGGATATGGCTACACCTTC. Residues: CASKAQTGGYGYTF.